The 13 T cell receptor beta chains listed next were all sequenced from one sample in a study of cytomegalovirus exposure and HLA in healthy donors. The PCR contained 60 Vbeta and 13 Jbeta primers. The method was immunoSEQ multiplex PCR; TCRdb's version includes in-frame clones alone and lacks a portion of them. Of roughly 140,000 clones in the sample, 60% to 80% were seen once. Sequenced sample: PBMCs. The source is a woman aged 25 to 39 in good health and CMV-seronegative.

The chain recombines TRBV5-5 with TRBJ2-1, with D perhaps TRBD1 (5 bases). Trimming cost V 7 bases and J 0 bases, with 20 bases left between them. The CDR3 extends over 17 amino acids. CDR1 and CDR2 from the germline V gene are SGHKS and YYEKEE (reference sequence). The CDR3 DNA follows: TGTGCCAGCCAGCTGGGGCCTCGAGCGAGCTCCTACAATGAGCAGTTCTTC. This encodes CASQLGPRASSYNEQFF. Full variable domain (rest looked up from reference TRBV5-5 and TRBJ2-1): DAGVTQSPTHLIKTRGQQVTLRCSPISGHKSVSWYQQVLGQGPQFIFQYYEKEERGRGNFPDRFSARQFPNYSSELNVNALLLGDSALYLCASQLGPRASSYNEQFFGPGTRLTVL.

The chain is built from TRBV28 and TRBJ1-2; 10 nucleotides line up with TRBD1. This CDR3 has 13 residues. The germline gives CDR1 MDHEN, CDR2 SYDVKM. Trimming at V came to 6 bases and at J to 8 bases, leaving 6 bases not matched to a gene. CDR3 nucleotide sequence: TGTGCCAGCAGGCGACAGGGGGCGCAAGGCTACACCTTC. Residues: CASRRQGAQGYTF.

This chain uses TRBV2 with TRBJ1-2, with no clear D. Germline V gene lookup returns CDR1 SNHLY and CDR2 FYNNEI. Deletions cut 5 bases from V and 1 base from J, with 8 bases between. The CDR3 length is 13 residues. In DNA form, the CDR3 reads TGTGCCAGCAGTCTAGGCAGTAACTATGGCTACACCTTC. Residues: CASSLGSNYGYTF.

The V gene is TRBV7-8, the J gene TRBJ2-3; 12 nucleotides align to TRBD2. Germline CDR1 reads SGHVS; CDR2 reads FQNEAQ. This CDR3 has 16 amino acids. The V segment lost 5 bases and the J segment 2 bases; nucleotides outside the gene matches: 5. The CDR3 loop reads CASSKTSGGPTDTQYF. The CDR3 DNA reads as TGTGCCAGCAGCAAGACTAGCGGGGGCCCCACAGATACGCAGTATTTT.

About this clone: Distinct nucleotide sequences in the sample also encode this CDR3. V gene TRBV6-5 combines with J gene TRBJ1-1, with unresolved D. This CDR3 is 14 amino acids long. Germline CDR1 MNHEY, CDR2 SVGAGI. Trimming left V 2 bases short and J 0 bases short, with 7 bases between. The chain's CDR3 is CASSYAGLNTEAFF. DNA of the CDR3: TGTGCCAGCAGTTACGCGGGGTTGAACACTGAAGCTTTCTTT.

The chain recombines TRBV11-2 with TRBJ1-1, with TRBD1 matching 8 bases. CDR3 length: 14 amino acids. CDR1 and CDR2 (germline): SGHAT, FQNNGV. V shed 5 bases, J shed 4 bases, and the junction held 6 bases outside the gene matches. In nucleotides, the CDR3 is TGTGCCAGCAGCCTCTTTACAGGGGGCACTGAAGCTTTCTTT. Amino acid sequence: CASSLFTGGTEAFF.

V and J are TRBV6-5 and TRBJ1-4; no clear D. Germline-derived CDR1 and CDR2 are MNHEY and SVGAGI. Deletions cut 3 bases from V and 5 bases from J, with 7 bases between. CDR3 length: 13 amino acids. CDR3 in amino acids: CASSYSRNEKLFF. In nucleotides, the CDR3 is TGTGCCAGCAGTTATTCGCGGAATGAAAAACTGTTTTTT.

J is TRBJ2-7 and V is TRBV5-1; 8 bases are a match to TRBD1. There are 17 residues in the CDR3. V was clipped by 3 bases and J by 2 bases; unmatched bases: 13. Germline CDR1 is SGHRS and CDR2 is YFSETQ. The CDR3 region has the DNA TGCGCCAGCAGCTACAAAAAAAGACAGGGGCCACCCTACGAGCAGTACTTC. Translated: CASSYKKRQGPPYEQYF.

The CDR3: CASSIVLSGLHTDTQYF. The CDR3 nucleotides are TGTGCCAGTAGTATAGTGCTTAGCGGACTACACACAGATACGCAGTATTTT. V is TRBV19 and J is TRBJ2-3, with a weak D call TRBD2 (6 bases). The germline V gene encodes CDR1 LNHDA and CDR2 SQIVND (reference sequence). The ends were cut back, 1 base at V and 2 bases at J, with 16 bases in the middle. There are 17 residues in the CDR3.

The chain has TRBV7-2 and TRBJ1-4; TRBD1 aligns across 7 bases. Losses at the gene ends were 1 base for V and 7 bases for J; bases not matched to a gene: 6. This CDR3 has 15 residues. CDR1 SGHTA and CDR2 FQGNSA come from the germline V gene. The chain's CDR3 is CASSLDSHRGEKLFF. The DNA of the CDR3 is TGTGCCAGCAGCTTAGACTCACACAGGGGTGAAAAACTGTTTTTT. Variable domain in full (rest from reference TRBV7-2 and TRBJ1-4): GAGVSQSPSNKVTEKGKDVELRCDPISGHTALYWYRQSLGQGLEFLIYFQGNSAPDKSGLPSDRFSAERTGGSVSTLTIQRTQQEDSAVYLCASSLDSHRGEKLFFGSGTQLSVL.

V is TRBV30 and J is TRBJ2-5, with a tentative D call TRBD2 (6 bases). The J call may be mistaken, given a closer DNA end match to TRBJ2-7. The CDR3 runs to 17 residues. The germline V gene encodes CDR1 GTSNPN and CDR2 SVGIG (reference sequence). The CDR3 DNA sequence: TGTGCCTGGAGTGTACCCCTCAGGCGGGGTAGCTCCTACGAGCAGTACTTC. Translating it yields CAWSVPLRRGSSYEQYF.

The rearrangement links TRBV2 to TRBJ1-2; no clear D gene. Deletions cut 7 bases from V and 6 bases from J, with 15 bases between. This CDR3 is 13 amino acids long. Germline CDR1 is SNHLY and CDR2 is FYNNEI. The CDR3 region has the DNA TGTGCCAGCATGGAACGGGAGAGGAATGGCTACACCTTC. Protein: CASMERERNGYTF.

V usage is TRBV28 and J usage is TRBJ1-1; 8 bases are a match to TRBD1. This CDR3 contains 15 residues. Germline V gives CDR1 MDHEN, CDR2 SYDVKM. With V trimmed by 5 bases and J by 4 bases, 9 bases remained unmatched. In DNA form, the CDR3 reads TGTGCCAGCAGTACTCGACAGGGGCTGGGCACTGAAGCTTTCTTT. This codes for CASSTRQGLGTEAFF.